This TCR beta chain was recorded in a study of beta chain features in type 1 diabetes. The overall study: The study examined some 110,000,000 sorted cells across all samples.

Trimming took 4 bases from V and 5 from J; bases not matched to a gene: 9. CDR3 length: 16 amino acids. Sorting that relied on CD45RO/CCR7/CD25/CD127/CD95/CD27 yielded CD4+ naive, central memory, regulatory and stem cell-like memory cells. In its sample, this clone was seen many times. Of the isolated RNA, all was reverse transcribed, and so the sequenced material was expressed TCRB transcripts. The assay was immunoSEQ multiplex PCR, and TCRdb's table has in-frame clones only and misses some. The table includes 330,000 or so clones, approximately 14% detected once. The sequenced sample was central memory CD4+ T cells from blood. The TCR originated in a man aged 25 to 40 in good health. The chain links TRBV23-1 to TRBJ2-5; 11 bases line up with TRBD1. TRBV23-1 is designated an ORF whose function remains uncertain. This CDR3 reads CASSPHLDRGPETQYF. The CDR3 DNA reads TGCGCCAGCAGTCCGCACCTGGACAGGGGGCCTGAGACCCAGTACTTC.